A selection of T cell receptor beta chains follows, all from one sample in a study of cytomegalovirus exposure and HLA in healthy donors. Profiling relied on immunoSEQ multiplex PCR, and the TCRdb table lists in-frame clones only, not all of them. The sample contains around 150,000 clones, 80% of which appear only once. Sequenced: PBMCs. The receptor set was obtained from a male donor in good health and CMV-seronegative. Both conserved end residues are part of each CDR3. A D gene is named only where the DNA matches it firmly. The size entry is marked missing in some rows and otherwise reads once, few, many or a size class.

d_call	clone_size	j_call	v_call	cdr3_aa	cdr3_nt
.	few	TRBJ2-1	TRBV29-1	CSGGGQEGNEQFF	TGCAGCGGGGGAGGACAGGAGGGAAATGAGCAGTTCTTC
.	.	TRBJ2-4	TRBV28	CASSPNLLVAKNIQYF	TGTGCCAGCAGCCCTAACTTACTGGTAGCCAAAAACATTCAGTACTTC
.	.	TRBJ1-1	TRBV18	CASSPQGDTEAFF	TGTGCCAGCTCACCCCAAGGGGACACTGAAGCTTTCTTT
.	.	TRBJ1-1	TRBV7-2	CASSLEGVRTEAFF	TGTGCCAGCAGCTTAGAAGGGGTTAGGACTGAAGCTTTCTTT
TRBD2	.	TRBJ2-1	TRBV7-9	CASSLWGGSTYNEQFF	TGTGCCAGCAGCCTCTGGGGAGGGAGCACCTACAATGAGCAGTTCTTC
TRBD2	.	TRBJ2-1	TRBV30	CAWSVLRGGHEQFF	TGTGCCTGGAGTGTTTTGCGGGGGGGCCATGAGCAGTTCTTC
.	few	TRBJ1-1	TRBV5-4	CASSLAGRGRDTEAFF	TGTGCCAGCAGCTTGGCCGGGCGGGGGAGGGACACTGAAGCTTTCTTT
.	.	TRBJ2-2	TRBV5-4	CASSPELGTGELFF	TGTGCCAGCAGCCCGGAGCTGGGCACCGGGGAGCTGTTTTTT
.	.	TRBJ2-4	TRBV6-6	CASSYTGSAKNSQYF	TGTGCCAGCAGTTACACGGGGTCAGCCAAAAACAGTCAGTACTTC
.	.	TRBJ1-5	TRBV11-2	CASSRTVGGGPQHF	TGTGCCAGCAGCAGGACAGTTGGCGGGGGGCCCCAGCATTTT
TRBD1	once	TRBJ2-3	TRBV2	CASRIDRGRADTQYF	TGTGCCAGCAGGATAGACAGGGGGCGCGCGGATACGCAGTATTTT
TRBD1	.	TRBJ2-3	TRBV7-9	CASSADREVDTQYF	TGTGCCAGCAGCGCGGACAGGGAGGTTGATACGCAGTATTTT
TRBD1	few	TRBJ1-2	TRBV30	CAWSVGQGGGYTF	TGTGCCTGGAGTGTTGGACAGGGTGGAGGCTACACCTTC
.	.	TRBJ1-4	TRBV9	CASSSGVYEKLFF	TGTGCCAGCAGTTCAGGGGTGTATGAAAAACTGTTTTTT
TRBD1	.	TRBJ1-4	TRBV28	CASSPVYGQGVSIDEKLFF	TGTGCCAGCAGTCCTGTCTATGGACAGGGGGTTTCGATAGATGAAAAACTGTTTTTT